This T cell receptor beta chain was profiled in a study of blood T cell repertoires in COVID-19. Study as a whole: COVID-19 samples from acute and convalescent phases originated in the United States, Italy and Spain. T cells, B-cell-depleted T cells, or PBMCs provided the cDNA or gDNA that served as material.

Sequencing was performed with immunoSEQ multiplex PCR; in TCRdb, only in-frame clones are kept and a portion is missing. The data show 300,000 to 350,000 clones, 90% seen once. CDR1 is SEHNR, CDR2 FQNEAQ, per germline (reference sequence). This CDR3 is 15 amino acids long. Notes on this clone: The junction departs from the called germline gene at one end, perhaps through a read error.

This clonotype was sampled from a woman aged 30 to 39 who had been exposed to COVID-19. Sequencing was performed on PBMCs or T cells enriched from blood (not recorded which). The rearrangement links TRBV7-9 to TRBJ2-5; D possibly corresponds to TRBD2 (6 bases). Written as DNA, the CDR3 is TGTGCCAGCAGCTTAGCGGGGGGAAACGCCCATGGATTGAACTTC. It codes for CASSLAGGNAHGLNF. Full variable domain (remainder filled in from reference TRBV7-9 and TRBJ2-5): DTGVSQNPRHKITKRGQNVTFRCDPISEHNRLYWYRQTLGQGPEFLTYFQNEAQLEKSRLLSDRFSAERPKGSFSTLEIQRTEQGDSAMYLCASSLAGGNAHGLNFGPGTRLLVL.